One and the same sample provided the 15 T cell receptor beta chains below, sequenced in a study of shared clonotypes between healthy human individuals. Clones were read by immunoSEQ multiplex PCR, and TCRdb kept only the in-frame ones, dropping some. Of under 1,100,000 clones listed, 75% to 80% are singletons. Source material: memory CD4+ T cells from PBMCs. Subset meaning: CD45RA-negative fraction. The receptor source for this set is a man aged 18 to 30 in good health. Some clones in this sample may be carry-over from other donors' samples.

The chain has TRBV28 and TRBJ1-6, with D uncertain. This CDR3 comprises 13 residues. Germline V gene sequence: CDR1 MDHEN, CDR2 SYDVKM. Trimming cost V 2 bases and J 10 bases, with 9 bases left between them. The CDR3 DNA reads TGTGCCAGCAGTTTACCGGGGAAATCACCCCTCCACTTT. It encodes CASSLPGKSPLHF.

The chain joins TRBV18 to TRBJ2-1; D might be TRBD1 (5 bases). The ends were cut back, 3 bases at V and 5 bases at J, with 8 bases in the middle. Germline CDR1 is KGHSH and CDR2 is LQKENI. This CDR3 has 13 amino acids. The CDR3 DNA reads TGTGCCAGCTCACCCTCACAGGACAATGAGCAGTTCTTC. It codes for CASSPSQDNEQFF.

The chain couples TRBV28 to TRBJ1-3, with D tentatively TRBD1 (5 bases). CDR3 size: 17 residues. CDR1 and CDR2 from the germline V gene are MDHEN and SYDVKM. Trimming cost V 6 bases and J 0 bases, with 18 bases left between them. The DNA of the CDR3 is TGTGCCAGCAGCGAAATGAAGGGGTTAATCTCTGGAAACACCATATATTTT. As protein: CASSEMKGLISGNTIYF.

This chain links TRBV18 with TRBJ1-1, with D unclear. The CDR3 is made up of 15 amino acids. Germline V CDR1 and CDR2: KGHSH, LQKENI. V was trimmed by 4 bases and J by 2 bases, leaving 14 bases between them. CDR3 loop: CASSLGRTDNTEAFF. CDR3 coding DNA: TGTGCCAGCTCACTGGGCAGGACCGATAACACTGAAGCTTTCTTT.

The CDR3 here is CASAGTGGSTDTQYF. DNA of the CDR3: TGTGCCAGCGCAGGGACAGGGGGAAGCACAGATACGCAGTATTTT. V gene TRBV5-6 combines with J gene TRBJ2-3, with 11 bases fitting TRBD1. CDR1 and CDR2 (germline): SGHDT, YYEEEE. CDR3 length: 15 amino acids. V trimming: 7 bases; J trimming: 0 bases; junction bases outside the gene matches: 4. The complete variable domain, with remaining parts taken from reference TRBV5-6 and TRBJ2-3, reads DAGVTQSPTHLIKTRGQQVTLRCSPKSGHDTVSWYQQALGQGPQFIFQYYEEEERQRGNFPDRFSGHQFPNYSSELNVNALLLGDSALYLCASAGTGGSTDTQYFGPGTRLTVL.

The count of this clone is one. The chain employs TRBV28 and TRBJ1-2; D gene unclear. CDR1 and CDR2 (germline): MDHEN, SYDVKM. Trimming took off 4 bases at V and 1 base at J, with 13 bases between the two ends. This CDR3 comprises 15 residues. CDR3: CASSSPGGVNYGYTF. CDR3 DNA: TGTGCCAGCAGTTCCCCGGGTGGAGTTAACTATGGCTACACCTTC.

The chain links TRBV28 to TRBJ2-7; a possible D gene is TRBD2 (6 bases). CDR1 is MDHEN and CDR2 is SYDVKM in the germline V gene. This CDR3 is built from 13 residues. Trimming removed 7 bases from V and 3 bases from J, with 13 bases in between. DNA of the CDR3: TGTGCCAGCAACCGCGGGGCTATCTACGAGCAGTACTTC. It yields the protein CASNRGAIYEQYF.

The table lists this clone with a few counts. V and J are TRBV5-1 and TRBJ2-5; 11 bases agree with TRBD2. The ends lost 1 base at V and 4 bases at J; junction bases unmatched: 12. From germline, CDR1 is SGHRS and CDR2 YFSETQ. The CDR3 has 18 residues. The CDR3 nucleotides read TGCGCCAGCAGCTTGAGGCCCGGGACTAGCGGAAAGGGAGAGACCCAGTACTTC. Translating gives CASSLRPGTSGKGETQYF.

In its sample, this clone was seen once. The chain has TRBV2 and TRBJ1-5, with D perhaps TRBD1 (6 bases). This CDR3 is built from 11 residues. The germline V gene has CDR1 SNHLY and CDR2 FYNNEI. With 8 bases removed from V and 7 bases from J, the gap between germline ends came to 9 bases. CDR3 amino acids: CASGGGQPQHF. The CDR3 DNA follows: TGTGCCAGCGGGGGCGGGCAGCCCCAGCATTTT.

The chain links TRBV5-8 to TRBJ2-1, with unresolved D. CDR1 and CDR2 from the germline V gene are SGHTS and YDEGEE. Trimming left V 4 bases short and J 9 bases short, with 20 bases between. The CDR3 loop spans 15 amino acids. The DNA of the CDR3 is TGTGCCAGCAGCCCCCAGGAGCGTAGGGTTGGTGAGCAGTTCTTC. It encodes CASSPQERRVGEQFF.

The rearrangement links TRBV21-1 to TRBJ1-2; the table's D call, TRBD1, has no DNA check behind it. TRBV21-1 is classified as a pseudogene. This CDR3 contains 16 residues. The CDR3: CASSKGQRDRVHGYTF. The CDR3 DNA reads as TGTGCCAGCAGCAAAGGGCAACGGGACAGGGTACATGGCTACACCTTC.

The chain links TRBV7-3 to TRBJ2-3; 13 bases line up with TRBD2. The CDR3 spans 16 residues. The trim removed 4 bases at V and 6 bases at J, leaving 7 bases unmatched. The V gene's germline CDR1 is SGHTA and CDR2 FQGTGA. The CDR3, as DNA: TGTGCCAGCAGCTCCGGACTAGCGGGAGTATACGATACGCAGTATTTT. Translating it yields CASSSGLAGVYDTQYF.

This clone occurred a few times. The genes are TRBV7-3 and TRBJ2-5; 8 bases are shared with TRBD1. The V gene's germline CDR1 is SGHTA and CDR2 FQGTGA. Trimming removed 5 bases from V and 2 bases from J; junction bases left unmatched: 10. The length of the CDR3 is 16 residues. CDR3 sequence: CASSRYGTGLQETQYF. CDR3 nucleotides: TGTGCCAGCAGCCGTTACGGGACAGGACTGCAAGAGACCCAGTACTTC.

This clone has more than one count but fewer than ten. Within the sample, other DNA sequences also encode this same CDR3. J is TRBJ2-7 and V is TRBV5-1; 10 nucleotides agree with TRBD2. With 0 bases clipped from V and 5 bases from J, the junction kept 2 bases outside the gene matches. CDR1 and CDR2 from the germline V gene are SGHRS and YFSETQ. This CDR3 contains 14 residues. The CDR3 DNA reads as TGCGCCAGCAGCTTGGCTAGCGGGAGTCACGAGCAGTACTTC. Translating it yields CASSLASGSHEQYF. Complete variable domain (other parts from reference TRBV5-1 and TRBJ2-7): KAGVTQTPRYLIKTRGQQVTLSCSPISGHRSVSWYQQTPGQGLQFLFEYFSETQRNKGNFPGRFSGRQFSNSRSEMNVSTLELGDSALYLCASSLASGSHEQYFGPGTRLTVT.

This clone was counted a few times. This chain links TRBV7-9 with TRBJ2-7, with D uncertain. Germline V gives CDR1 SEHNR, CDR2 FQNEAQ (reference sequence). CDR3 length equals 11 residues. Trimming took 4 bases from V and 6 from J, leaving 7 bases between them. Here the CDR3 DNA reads TGTGCCAGCAGCTCCCTCTCCGAGCAGTACTTC. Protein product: CASSSLSEQYF.